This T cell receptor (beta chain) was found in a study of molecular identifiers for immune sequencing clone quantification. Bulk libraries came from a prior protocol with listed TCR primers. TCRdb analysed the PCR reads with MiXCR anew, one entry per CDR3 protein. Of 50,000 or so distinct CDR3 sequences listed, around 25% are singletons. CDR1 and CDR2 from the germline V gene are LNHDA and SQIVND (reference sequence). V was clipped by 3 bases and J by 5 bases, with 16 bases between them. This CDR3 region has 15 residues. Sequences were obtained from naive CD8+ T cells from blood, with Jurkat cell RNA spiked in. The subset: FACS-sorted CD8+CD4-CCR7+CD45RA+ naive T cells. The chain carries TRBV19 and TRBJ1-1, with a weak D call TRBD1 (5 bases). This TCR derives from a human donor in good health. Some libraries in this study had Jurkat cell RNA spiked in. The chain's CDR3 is CASSMGWGAGTEAFF. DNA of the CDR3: TGTGCCAGTAGTATGGGATGGGGCGCAGGAACTGAAGCTTTCTTT.